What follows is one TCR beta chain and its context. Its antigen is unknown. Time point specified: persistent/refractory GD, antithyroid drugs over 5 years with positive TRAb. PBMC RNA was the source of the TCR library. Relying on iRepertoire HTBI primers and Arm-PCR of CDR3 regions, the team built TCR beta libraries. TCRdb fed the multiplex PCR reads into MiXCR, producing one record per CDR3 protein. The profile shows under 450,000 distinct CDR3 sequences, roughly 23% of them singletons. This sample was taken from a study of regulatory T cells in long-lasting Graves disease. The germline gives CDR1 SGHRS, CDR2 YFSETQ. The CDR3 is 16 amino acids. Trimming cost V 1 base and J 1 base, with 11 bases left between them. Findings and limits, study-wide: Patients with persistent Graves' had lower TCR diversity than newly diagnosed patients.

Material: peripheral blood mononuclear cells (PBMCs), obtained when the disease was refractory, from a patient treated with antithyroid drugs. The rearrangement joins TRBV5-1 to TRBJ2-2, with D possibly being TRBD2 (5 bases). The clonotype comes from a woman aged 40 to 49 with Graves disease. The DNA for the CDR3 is TGCGCCAGCAGCTTGAACTTTGGGAGGAACACCGGGGAGCTGTTTTTT. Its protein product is CASSLNFGRNTGELFF. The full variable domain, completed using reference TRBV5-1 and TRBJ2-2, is KAGVTQTPRYLIKTRGQQVTLSCSPISGHRSVSWYQQTPGQGLQFLFEYFSETQRNKGNFPGRFSGRQFSNSRSEMNVSTLELGDSALYLCASSLNFGRNTGELFFGEGSRLTVL.